A selection of T cell receptor beta chains follows, all from one sample in a study of shared clonotypes between healthy human individuals. TCRdb's table, derived via immunoSEQ multiplex PCR, lists solely in-frame clones and lacks some. The table shows 730,000 or so clones, with 55% to 75% occurring only once. Sequenced sample: memory CD4+ T cells sorted from blood. The origin of the receptors is a woman younger than 45 in good health. Each CDR3 is given with its conserved first and last residue. The D gene is left open where the match is weak. Expanded clones are given a class, and other clones once, few, many or no size at all.

CDR3 length	V gene	clone size	D gene	J gene	CDR3 protein
16	TRBV7-2	-	-	TRBJ2-2	CASSLAWRLSTGELFF
13	TRBV13	-	-	TRBJ2-1	CASSSVVLGEQFF
15	TRBV6-1	-	TRBD2	TRBJ2-1	CASYHPGLASHEQFF
14	TRBV19	few	-	TRBJ2-1	CASRHPSSYNEQFF
15	TRBV2	-	TRBD2	TRBJ2-7	CASSARLAGLGEQYF
17	TRBV5-1	-	TRBD2	TRBJ2-7	CASSLVRTSGRAYEQYF
16	TRBV27	-	TRBD2	TRBJ2-3	CASSLSPGGGTDTQYF
15	TRBV10-3	-	-	TRBJ2-3	CAISEGGWSTDTQYF
13	TRBV2	-	-	TRBJ1-5	CASRSGWNQPQHF
15	TRBV19	-	-	TRBJ1-1	CASSIDHLRNTEAFF
13	TRBV4-2	-	TRBD2	TRBJ2-1	CASSPLAANEQFF
15	TRBV4-1	-	TRBD1	TRBJ2-7	CASSQTGTGAYEQYF
13	TRBV4-1	once	-	TRBJ2-7	CASSLSTDYEQYF
15	TRBV2	few	TRBD2	TRBJ2-7	CASSGTSGRTYEQYF
12	TRBV6-5	-	-	TRBJ2-5	CATSGVGETQYF
13	TRBV30	once	-	TRBJ1-2	CAWSNRRANGYTF
19	TRBV4-2	-	TRBD2	TRBJ2-1	CASSQDQLTSGRGYNEQFF
13	TRBV2	few	-	TRBJ1-5	CASSQGPNQPQHF
14	TRBV7-6	-	-	TRBJ2-2	CASSLPTPVEKLFF
14	TRBV28	few	TRBD2	TRBJ2-7	CASSWASGFYEQYF
20	TRBV21-1	-	-	TRBJ2-7	CASSKDFGLRARGRSYEQYF
15	TRBV19	-	-	TRBJ1-3	CASSTQGSAGNTIYF
14	TRBV18	-	-	TRBJ2-2	CASSPPLEAGELFF
14	TRBV10-1	once	-	TRBJ1-2	CASSPARVGGGYTF
15	TRBV28	once	TRBD1	TRBJ2-7	CASSFSGQGTYEQYF
15	TRBV5-4	-	-	TRBJ2-5	CASSLSLQYQETQYF
14	TRBV28	-	TRBD1	TRBJ1-2	CASSSGQAVGGYTF
15	TRBV19	few	-	TRBJ2-7	CASSTTRQFSYEQYF
14	TRBV19	-	-	TRBJ2-1	CASSRTSSYNEQFF
17	TRBV28	few	TRBD1	TRBJ1-5	CASTSVRDRGRNQPQHF
15	TRBV5-1	-	-	TRBJ2-1	CASSLDLGSYNEQFF
16	TRBV6-6	-	-	TRBJ2-5	CASSPLGSKLQETQYF
13	TRBV11-3	-	-	TRBJ2-5	CASSSGVQETQYF
12	TRBV10-2	-	-	TRBJ1-5	CASSRSNQPQHF
13	TRBV30	few	-	TRBJ1-1	CAWKTQGTIEAFF
13	TRBV5-1	once	-	TRBJ1-1	CASSGWGRTEAFF
16	TRBV11-3	-	TRBD1	TRBJ2-2	CASSPPGDRGPRELFF
15	TRBV10-3	-	-	TRBJ2-7	CAISEGGITTYEQYF
12	TRBV7-9	-	-	TRBJ2-1	CASSVGYNEQFF
15	TRBV19	once	-	TRBJ2-1	CASTAGTLLYNEQFF
16	TRBV30	-	-	TRBJ2-4	CAWSGRLTTAKNIQYF
12	TRBV30	-	-	TRBJ1-2	CAWTGSSYGYTF
16	TRBV5-4	-	-	TRBJ2-3	CASSLAGIASTDTQYF
11	TRBV5-8	-	-	TRBJ2-7	CASSWTGEQYF
12	TRBV27	-	-	TRBJ1-4	CASRGGDEKLFF
8	TRBV2	-	TRBD1	TRBJ2-1	CASRGLFF
11	TRBV6-5	-	-	TRBJ1-4	CASSSNEKLFF
14	TRBV7-9	-	TRBD1	TRBJ2-7	CASSKDRVSYEQYF
14	TRBV6-1	-	-	TRBJ1-4	CASSPPGLNEKLFF
13	TRBV2	-	-	TRBJ1-1	CASKGQPNTEAFF
14	TRBV5-1	-	TRBD1	TRBJ1-1	CASSQGGRNTEAFF
15	TRBV7-3	-	-	TRBJ1-6	CASSLSGGKNSPLHF
14	TRBV28	-	-	TRBJ1-3	CASSLSIQGNTIYF
16	TRBV7-9	-	TRBD2	TRBJ2-7	CASSRRGTSGPYEQYF
14	TRBV6-4	-	-	TRBJ2-5	CASAERTYGETQYF
13	TRBV30	-	-	TRBJ1-3	CAWSEEPGNTIYF